The 9 T cell receptor beta chains presented below share a single source sample, sequenced in a study of cytomegalovirus exposure and HLA in healthy donors. TCRdb's copy holds only in-frame clones and misses some; the assay was immunoSEQ multiplex PCR. Of around 150,000 clones listed, about 89% are singletons. The sample comprised PBMCs. These receptors were taken from a man in his late teens or twenties in good health and CMV-seronegative.

The rearrangement joins TRBV18 to TRBJ2-3; 7 bases agree with TRBD2. CDR1 is KGHSH and CDR2 is LQKENI in the germline V gene. The CDR3 extends over 14 amino acids. The trim removed 0 bases at V and 5 bases at J, leaving 2 bases unmatched. The CDR3 region has the DNA TGTGCCAGCTCACCACCCGGACTAGGAGATACGCAGTATTTT. Translated: CASSPPGLGDTQYF.

V and J are TRBV6-6 and TRBJ2-7; TRBD2 matches at 9 bases. The CDR3 contains 14 residues. The V segment lost 4 bases and the J segment 5 bases; nucleotides outside the gene matches: 6. The germline CDR1 and CDR2 sequences are MNHNY and SVGAGI (reference sequence). CDR3 region: CASSFAGTSNEQYF. CDR3 DNA: TGTGCCAGCAGTTTCGCCGGGACTAGCAACGAGCAGTACTTC.

The count of this clone is one. The rearrangement uses TRBV7-9 and TRBJ2-3; 10 bases align to TRBD1. V lost 5 bases to trimming and J lost 3 bases; unmatched junction nucleotides: 8. This CDR3 is built from 16 residues. Germline V gene sequence: CDR1 SEHNR, CDR2 FQNEAQ (reference sequence). In nucleotides, the CDR3 is TGTGCCAGCAGCCCTCGACAGGGGGCGCCGACAGATACGCAGTATTTT. Residues: CASSPRQGAPTDTQYF.

V and J are TRBV12-5 and TRBJ1-6, with 9 bases fitting TRBD1. The V gene end was trimmed by 6 bases and the J gene end by 10 bases; junction bases not matched to a gene: 13. CDR3 length equals 16 residues. The germline V gene encodes CDR1 LGHNT and CDR2 FRNRAP. The CDR3 is CASGHTRDRDGSPLHF. CDR3 DNA: TGTGCTAGTGGCCATACGCGGGACAGGGACGGGTCACCCCTCCACTTT.

The chain has TRBV5-1 and TRBJ1-2; TRBD1 matches at 9 bases. Per the germline V gene, CDR1 is SGHRS and CDR2 is YFSETQ. This CDR3 is built from 14 residues. With 4 bases clipped from V and 5 bases from J, the junction kept 6 bases outside the gene matches. The CDR3 protein is CASSATGGEYGYTF. For the CDR3, the DNA is TGCGCCAGCAGCGCCACAGGGGGCGAGTATGGCTACACCTTC.

This chain links TRBV30 with TRBJ1-1; 7 nucleotides agree with TRBD1. Trimming cost V 3 bases and J 5 bases; bases outside gene matches: 6. The CDR3 contains 13 residues. Germline lookup yields CDR1 GTSNPN and CDR2 SVGIG (reference sequence). The CDR3 nucleotides read TGTGCCTGGAGAGCAGGGGGTTGGACTGAAGCTTTCTTT. Encoded protein: CAWRAGGWTEAFF.

The gene calls are TRBV13 and TRBJ2-3; TRBD1 matches 7 bases. The CDR3 covers 15 residues. Per germline, CDR1 PRHDT and CDR2 FYEKMQ (reference sequence). V lost 7 bases to trimming and J lost 2 bases; unmatched junction nucleotides: 9. This chain's CDR3 is CASNPKGAITDTQYF. The CDR3 DNA follows: TGTGCCAGCAATCCGAAGGGGGCAATCACAGATACGCAGTATTTT.

The chain employs TRBV7-8 and TRBJ2-3; D remains ambiguous. The CDR3 runs 13 residues. Germline V CDR1 and CDR2: SGHVS, FQNEAQ. Trimming stripped 5 bases from V and 6 bases from J, with 12 bases between. The CDR3 is CASSPATWDTQYF. As DNA, the CDR3 is TGTGCCAGCAGCCCGGCGACTTGGGATACGCAGTATTTT. Complete variable domain (other parts from reference TRBV7-8 and TRBJ2-3): GAGVSQSPRYKVAKRGQDVALRCDPISGHVSLFWYQQALGQGPEFLTYFQNEAQLDKSGLPSDRFFAERPEGSVSTLKIQRTQQEDSAVYLCASSPATWDTQYFGPGTRLTVL.

CDR3 amino acids: CASSDPRREQFF. The CDR3 DNA sequence: TGTGCCAGCAGCGACCCCCGCAGGGAGCAGTTCTTC. The rearrangement joins TRBV14 to TRBJ2-1; D is uncertain. CDR1 and CDR2 from the germline V gene are SGHDN and FVKESK. The CDR3 has 12 amino acids. V was pared by 5 bases and J by 10 bases, with 12 bases between.